A selection of T cell receptor beta chains follows, all from one sample in a study of blood T cell repertoires in COVID-19. Sequencing was performed with immunoSEQ multiplex PCR; in TCRdb, only in-frame clones are kept and a portion is missing. The sample consists of a few hundred thousand clones, more than 75% of them appearing once. Sequences were obtained from PBMCs or T cells enriched from blood (not recorded which). The receptors were gathered from a woman aged 45-60 years who had recovered from COVID-19. The CDR3 runs from the conserved cysteine through the conserved F or W. A D gene is named only where the DNA matches it firmly.

v_gene,j_gene,d_gene,CDR3nt,CDR3aa
TRBV3-1/TRBV3-2,TRBJ1-6,.,TGTGCCAGCAGCTCCCCCCAGGGTAGTTCACCCCTCCACTTT,CASSSPQGSSPLHF
TRBV5-1,TRBJ1-1,.,TGCGCCAGCAGCTTGGCAGGGGTATTGCACACTGAAGCTTTCTTT,CASSLAGVLHTEAFF
TRBV27,TRBJ1-6,.,TGTGCCAGCAGTTATCCGGGACACGTCTCCTATAATTCACCCCTCCACTTT,CASSYPGHVSYNSPLHF
TRBV6-6,TRBJ2-5,TRBD2,TGTGCCAGCAGTTGGGGGGGAGAGACCCAGTACTTC,CASSWGGETQYF
TRBV18,TRBJ2-7,TRBD2,TGTGCCAGCTCTCCGTCGGATCGGGGGGGCCGTAGGGAGCAGTACTTC,CASSPSDRGGRREQYF
TRBV11-1,TRBJ1-1,TRBD1,TGTGCCAGCAGCAAGATGGGGACAGCGAACACTGAAGCTTTCTTT,CASSKMGTANTEAFF
TRBV13,TRBJ2-3,.,TGTGCCAGCAGCGCGGACAGAGTTAGCACAGATACGCAGTATTTT,CASSADRVSTDTQYF
TRBV6-5,TRBJ1-1,TRBD1,TGTGCCGGGTCGACAGGGGGCCTAATGAACACTGAAGCTTTCTTT,CAGSTGGLMNTEAFF
TRBV27,TRBJ1-2,.,TGTGCCAGCAAACCCACTGGACTGGTCTATGGCTACACCTTC,CASKPTGLVYGYTF
TRBV3-1/TRBV3-2,TRBJ2-6,.,TGTGCCAGCAGCCAATCGGAGCTCCGCGTGTCTGGGGCCAACGTCCTGACTTTC,CASSQSELRVSGANVLTF
TRBV7-2,TRBJ1-5,.,TGTGCCAGCAGCCCCCTGGAGGGTGGAGGACAGCCCCAGCATTTT,CASSPLEGGGQPQHF